This TCR beta chain emerged from a study of cytomegalovirus exposure and HLA in healthy donors. Whole-study context: The 110 million or so unique TCR beta sequences, from 150 million to 200 million T cells, were found by an earlier analysis. Study results and limitations: Later, an analysis found that common viral pathogens appeared to be linked with several of the most significant clusters. In all likelihood, a cluster of highly shared sequence variants was a sequencing artifact.

Germline V CDR1 and CDR2: SGHDN, FVKESK. V was pared by 0 bases and J by 2 bases, with 13 bases between. The CDR3 is 16 residues long. Amplification used 60 Vbeta primers and 13 Jbeta primers. The table came from immunoSEQ multiplex PCR; TCRdb's copy has only in-frame clones and leaves some out. The table has around 150,000 clones, roughly 74% seen once; the top ten hold about 8%. A remark on this clone: The antigen remains unidentified.

Sequencing was done on a sample of PBMCs. This TCR was sampled from a woman aged 40 to 49 in good health and CMV-seropositive. The V and J genes are TRBV14 and TRBJ1-2; D gene unclear. The CDR3, as DNA: TGTGCCAGCAGCCAAGATAGGCGGGGAGGCAACTATGGCTACACCTTC. Its translation is CASSQDRRGGNYGYTF.